These 25 T cell receptor beta chains were all obtained from the same sample, sequenced in a study of T cell responses to AZD1222 COVID-19 vaccine. The method was immunoSEQ multiplex PCR; TCRdb's version includes in-frame clones alone and lacks a portion of them. The sample carries approximately 110,000 clones, around 90% recorded once. Sequenced material: peripheral blood, taken on day 0 of MenACWY control vaccination. The receptors here all came from an adult in good health.

This chain uses TRBV28 with TRBJ1-5, with 7 bases aligning to TRBD1. Trimming removed 10 bases from V and 4 bases from J; junction bases left unmatched: 7. This CDR3 region has 13 residues. The germline CDR1 and CDR2 sequences are MDHEN and SYDVKM. This chain's CDR3 is CATGRGYNQPQHF. Written as DNA, the CDR3 is TGTGCCACCGGCAGGGGGTATAATCAGCCCCAGCATTTT.

The rearrangement uses TRBV7-2 and TRBJ2-7; TRBD2 aligns across 10 bases. V dropped 7 bases and J dropped 1; count of bases not matched to a gene: 4. The CDR3 has 14 amino acids. CDR1 SGHTA and CDR2 FQGNSA come from the germline V gene. The CDR3, as DNA: TGTGCCAGCACCCCGGGACTAGCGTCCTACGAGCAGTACTTC. As protein: CASTPGLASYEQYF.

The J gene is TRBJ1-3, the V gene TRBV4-1; TRBD1 agrees at 7 bases. CDR3 length: 14 amino acids. Germline lookup yields CDR1 MGHRA and CDR2 YSYEKL. V lost 5 bases and J lost 2; bases outside the gene matches: 3. CDR3 region: CASSLTGTGNTIYF. In DNA, the CDR3 is TGCGCCAGCAGCTTGACAGGGACTGGAAACACCATATATTTT.

In its sample, this clone was seen once. The J gene is TRBJ1-1, the V gene TRBV5-1, with D maybe TRBD1 (5 bases). V gave up 2 bases and J gave up 1 base, with 12 bases separating them. The CDR3 totals 15 residues. Germline CDR1 SGHRS, CDR2 YFSETQ. CDR3 protein: CASSLSTDRNTEAFF. CDR3 bases: TGCGCCAGCAGCTTATCCACCGACAGGAACACTGAAGCTTTCTTT.

This rearrangement joins TRBV5-4 to TRBJ2-2, with 12 nucleotides matching TRBD2. V was pared by 0 bases and J by 7 bases, with 4 bases of the junction left unmatched. Per germline, CDR1 SGHNT and CDR2 YYREEE (reference sequence). This CDR3 spans 16 amino acids. The CDR3 is CASSLGTSGIIGELFF. The CDR3 DNA is TGTGCCAGCAGCTTGGGGACTAGCGGGATAATCGGGGAGCTGTTTTTT. Full variable domain (remainder filled in from reference TRBV5-4 and TRBJ2-2): ETGVTQSPTHLIKTRGQQVTLRCSSQSGHNTVSWYQQALGQGPQFIFQYYREEENGRGNFPPRFSGLQFPNYSSELNVNALELDDSALYLCASSLGTSGIIGELFFGEGSRLTVL.

The rearrangement joins TRBV12-3 or TRBV12-4 to TRBJ2-3, with 8 bases aligning to TRBD2. Unmatched junction bases numbered 4, after V lost 10 bases and J lost 4 bases. The CDR3 sequence is 12 residues long. The CDR3 loop reads CATGRVSDTQYF. The CDR3 nucleotides read TGTGCCACCGGGAGGGTGTCAGATACGCAGTATTTT.

The sample holds one count of this clone. V is TRBV20-1 and J is TRBJ2-7; D not resolved. Germline values: CDR1 DFQATT, CDR2 SNEGSKA (reference sequence). The V and J ends lost 3 bases and 7 bases respectively, with 13 bases between them. CDR3 size: 12 residues. DNA of the CDR3: TGCAGTGCTAGTTTGGTAGCTCGGGAGCAGTACTTC. Amino acid sequence: CSASLVAREQYF.

V usage is TRBV3-1 (or the pseudogene TRBV3-2) and J usage is TRBJ2-5; D may be TRBD2 (5 bases). Germline CDR1 and CDR2: LGHDT and YNNKEL (reference sequence). The length of the CDR3 is 13 residues. V dropped 7 bases and J dropped 1 base, with 10 bases sitting between them. The CDR3 here is CASTRLLQETQYF. DNA for the CDR3: TGTGCCAGCACCCGACTACTCCAAGAGACCCAGTACTTC.

The chain combines TRBV10-3 with TRBJ2-7; D may be TRBD1 or TRBD2 (8 bases each). The germline CDR1 and CDR2 sequences are ENHRY and SYGVKD. Between the trimmed V and J ends, which lost 11 bases and 2 bases, there was a span of 28 bases. This CDR3 has 17 amino acids. The CDR3 DNA reads as TGTGCCTCCGCGGACAGGGCCGTCACTAGCGGCCCCTACGAGCAGTACTTC. Protein sequence: CASADRAVTSGPYEQYF.

This chain uses TRBV30 with TRBJ2-7; D not resolved. Germline CDR1 GTSNPN, CDR2 SVGIG (reference sequence). Trimming shortened V by 1 base and J by 4 bases, and 5 bases separated the two germline ends. The CDR3 sequence is 11 residues long. DNA for the CDR3: TGTGCCTGGAGTGCTGGGTACGAGCAGTACTTC. Encoded protein: CAWSAGYEQYF.

The V call is TRBV5-4, the J call TRBJ1-6; D might be TRBD1 (5 bases). V gave up 0 bases and J gave up 10 bases, with 14 bases separating them. The germline V gene encodes CDR1 SGHNT and CDR2 YYREEE (reference sequence). The CDR3 consists of 15 residues. The CDR3 nucleotides read TGTGCCAGCAGCTTGGCGGCAGGGTTTCGATCACCCCTCCACTTT. It is translated as CASSLAAGFRSPLHF. Variable domain in full (rest from reference TRBV5-4 and TRBJ1-6): ETGVTQSPTHLIKTRGQQVTLRCSSQSGHNTVSWYQQALGQGPQFIFQYYREEENGRGNFPPRFSGLQFPNYSSELNVNALELDDSALYLCASSLAAGFRSPLHFGNGTRLTVT.

The chain links TRBV9 to TRBJ2-7; D unclear. Germline values: CDR1 SGDLS, CDR2 YYNGEE. CDR3 length equals 15 residues. The V gene lost 0 bases and the J gene lost 2 bases, with 12 bases spanning the gap. The CDR3 nucleotides read TGTGCCAGCAGCGTAGGGCAGAAGCCAACCTACGAGCAGTACTTC. Residues: CASSVGQKPTYEQYF. The variable domain in full, with the rest retrieved from reference TRBV9 and TRBJ2-7, is DSGVTQTPKHLITATGQRVTLRCSPRSGDLSVYWYQQSLDQGLQFLIQYYNGEERAKGNILERFSAQQFPDLHSELNLSSLELGDSALYFCASSVGQKPTYEQYFGPGTRLTVT.

The V call is TRBV27, the J call TRBJ1-1; 10 bases match TRBD1. The V and J ends lost 7 bases and 0 bases, in that order; junction bases with no gene match: 8. Germline V gene sequence: CDR1 MNHEY, CDR2 SMNVEV (reference sequence). The CDR3 is 16 amino acids. CDR3 sequence (DNA): TGTGCCAGCAAGACCGGGACAGGGGTGATGAACACTGAAGCTTTCTTT. Protein product: CASKTGTGVMNTEAFF.

This chain joins TRBV2 and TRBJ1-1; 8 bases fit TRBD1. The CDR3 runs to 14 residues. Per germline, CDR1 SNHLY and CDR2 FYNNEI. V lost 6 bases, J lost 3 bases, and 6 bases stayed unmatched. This CDR3 reads CASRETGGHTEAFF. The CDR3 nucleotides are TGTGCCAGCAGAGAAACAGGGGGTCACACTGAAGCTTTCTTT. The variable domain in full, with the rest retrieved from reference TRBV2 and TRBJ1-1, is EPEVTQTPSHQVTQMGQEVILRCVPISNHLYFYWYRQILGQKVEFLVSFYNNEISEKSEIFDDQFSVERPDGSNFTLKIRSTKLEDSAMYFCASRETGGHTEAFFGQGTRLTVV.

V is TRBV9 and J is TRBJ2-3; D is unclear. This CDR3 is 13 amino acids long. Trimming cost V 2 bases and J 4 bases, with 8 bases left between them. Per germline, CDR1 SGDLS and CDR2 YYNGEE. CDR3 sequence: CASSVGLSDTQYF. The CDR3 nucleotides are TGTGCCAGCAGCGTCGGTTTGTCAGATACGCAGTATTTT.

The genes are TRBV7-8 and TRBJ1-5, with unresolved D. V was clipped by 5 bases and J by 0 bases, with 8 bases between them. The CDR3 extends over 14 amino acids. Germline-derived CDR1 and CDR2 are SGHVS and FQNEAQ. CDR3 in amino acids: CASSPRNSNQPQHF. DNA for the CDR3: TGTGCCAGCAGCCCACGAAATAGCAATCAGCCCCAGCATTTT.

This chain links TRBV28 with TRBJ1-1; TRBD1 agrees at 9 bases. In germline, CDR1 is MDHEN, CDR2 SYDVKM. The trim removed 6 bases at V and 0 bases at J, leaving 5 bases unmatched. The CDR3 runs 15 residues. CDR3 sequence (DNA): TGTGCCAGCAGAATAGGACAGGGGATGAACACTGAAGCTTTCTTT. Translation gives CASRIGQGMNTEAFF.

A single count supports this clone. This rearrangement joins TRBV29-1 to TRBJ1-1; the D is unclear. V dropped 3 bases and J dropped 2 bases, with 13 bases sitting between them. The CDR3 is 14 residues long. CDR1 is SQVTM, CDR2 ANQGSEA, per germline. CDR3 residues: CSVETISDNTEAFF. In nucleotides, the CDR3 is TGCAGCGTTGAGACCATTTCAGACAACACTGAAGCTTTCTTT.

This clone was seen only once. The chain couples TRBV4-2 to TRBJ2-1; no reliable D call. Germline V gene data show CDR1 as LGHNA and CDR2 as YNFKEQ. CDR3 length equals 17 residues. V lost 4 bases, J lost 0 bases, and 16 bases lay in between. CDR3 in DNA: TGTGCCAGCAGCCCAGGCGGAAGAGGCGCCTCCTACAATGAGCAGTTCTTC. It encodes CASSPGGRGASYNEQFF.

J is TRBJ2-2 and V is TRBV11-2; D gene unclear. Trimming removed 5 bases at V and 2 bases at J, with 9 bases between. Germline V gives CDR1 SGHAT, CDR2 FQNNGV. This CDR3 contains 14 residues. In DNA, the CDR3 is TGTGCCAGCAGCCTCCAGCCCAACACCGGGGAGCTGTTTTTT. It specifies CASSLQPNTGELFF.

This chain joins TRBV7-3 and TRBJ2-5; no firm D call. V was pared by 5 bases and J by 2 bases, with 9 bases between. Germline V lookup: CDR1 SGHTA, CDR2 FQGTGA. This CDR3 comprises 13 residues. The chain's CDR3 is CASSEIAQETQYF. The CDR3 DNA reads TGTGCCAGCAGCGAAATCGCTCAAGAGACCCAGTACTTC.

The rearrangement links TRBV5-8 to TRBJ1-5, with TRBD1 matching 11 bases. The trim removed 4 bases at V and 7 bases at J, leaving 10 bases unmatched. Germline lookup yields CDR1 SGHTS and CDR2 YDEGEE. The CDR3 has 16 amino acids. Here the CDR3 DNA reads TGTGCCAGCAGCGCCTCACCGGACAGGGGGCAACAGCCCCAGCATTTT. It encodes CASSASPDRGQQPQHF.

The chain employs TRBV7-2 and TRBJ1-4; unclear D gene. V shed 8 bases and J shed 7 bases, with 20 bases lying between them. Germline loops: CDR1 SGHTA, CDR2 FQGNSA. There are 15 residues in the CDR3. The CDR3 is CASSRASGVSEKLFF. DNA for the CDR3: TGTGCCAGCTCCCGAGCCTCTGGGGTCAGTGAAAAACTGTTTTTT.

This chain connects TRBV9 to TRBJ1-2; possible D gene TRBD1, 6 bases. CDR3 length equals 14 residues. Trimming shortened V by 4 bases and J by 1 base, and 11 bases separated the two germline ends. Germline V CDR1 and CDR2: SGDLS, YYNGEE. The CDR3 loop reads CASSPRRGNYGYTF. The CDR3 region has the DNA TGTGCCAGCAGCCCCCGCAGGGGTAACTATGGCTACACCTTC.

V is TRBV3-1 (or the pseudogene TRBV3-2) and J is TRBJ1-1; TRBD1 matches 8 bases. This CDR3 comprises 16 residues. V lost 2 bases to trimming and J lost 1 base; unmatched junction nucleotides: 6. The germline V gene encodes CDR1 LGHDT and CDR2 YNNKEL (reference sequence). The CDR3 here is CASSQNRGQANTEAFF. CDR3 bases: TGTGCCAGCAGCCAAAACCGGGGACAGGCGAACACTGAAGCTTTCTTT.